Shown below are 9 T cell receptor beta chains from a single sample sequenced in a study of cytomegalovirus exposure and HLA in healthy donors. Some clones are missing from TCRdb's copy, which holds only in-frame ones; the method was immunoSEQ multiplex PCR. Among roughly 240,000 clones listed, just under 90% were seen once. The sequenced sample consisted of PBMCs. These receptors all come from a man aged 18 to 35 in good health and CMV-seronegative.

V and J are TRBV6-1 and TRBJ1-2; TRBD1 aligns across 7 bases. The CDR3 length is 14 residues. Trimming took 8 bases from V and 4 from J; bases not matched to a gene: 10. Germline lookup yields CDR1 MNHNS and CDR2 SASEGT. The CDR3, as DNA: TGTGCCAGCGATGCTAGACAGGGCCGCTATGGCTACACCTTC. It translates to CASDARQGRYGYTF.

The chain is built from TRBV11-2 and TRBJ2-7; the D gene is possibly TRBD2 (6 bases). The ends were cut back, 4 bases at V and 0 bases at J, with 19 bases in the middle. This CDR3 contains 17 residues. Germline-derived CDR1 and CDR2 are SGHAT and FQNNGV. CDR3 residues: CASSSLRGGRLSYEQYF. The DNA for the CDR3 is TGTGCCAGCAGCTCACTCAGAGGAGGGCGACTCTCCTACGAGCAGTACTTC.

The rearrangement joins TRBV6-6 to TRBJ2-1; D possibly corresponds to TRBD1 (5 bases). Germline lookup yields CDR1 MNHNY and CDR2 SVGAGI (reference sequence). The V and J ends lost 5 bases and 7 bases respectively, with 18 bases between them. This CDR3 contains 15 residues. The CDR3 spells CASSRRATEGNEQFF. DNA for the CDR3: TGTGCCAGCAGTCGCCGGGCGACAGAAGGGAATGAGCAGTTCTTC.

The V call is TRBV7-6, the J call TRBJ2-3, with D possibly TRBD2 on 6 matching bases. CDR3 length: 15 residues. Trimming stripped 3 bases from V and 6 bases from J, with 16 bases between. Germline loops: CDR1 SGHVS, CDR2 FNYEAQ. The CDR3 here is CASSLAGIRSDTQYF. DNA for the CDR3: TGTGCCAGCAGCTTGGCGGGAATTCGATCCGATACGCAGTATTTT. The full variable domain, its missing parts supplied by reference TRBV7-6 and TRBJ2-3, is GAGVSQSPRYKVTKRGQDVALRCDPISGHVSLYWYRQALGQGPEFLTYFNYEAQQDKSGLPNDRFSAERPEGSISTLTIQRTEQRDSAMYRCASSLAGIRSDTQYFGPGTRLTVL.

The chain joins TRBV11-2 to TRBJ2-7, with 10 bases fitting TRBD2. Germline-derived CDR1 and CDR2 are SGHAT and FQNNGV. The ends lost 3 bases at V and 7 bases at J; junction bases unmatched: 6. CDR3 length equals 14 residues. The CDR3 spells CASSLGLAPVEQYF. CDR3 coding DNA: TGTGCCAGCAGCTTGGGACTAGCGCCCGTAGAGCAGTACTTC.

V usage is TRBV27 and J usage is TRBJ2-2, with a possible D match to TRBD1 (5 bases). CDR1 and CDR2 from the germline V gene are MNHEY and SMNVEV (reference sequence). V dropped 6 bases and J dropped 2 bases, with 19 bases sitting between them. The CDR3 extends over 17 amino acids. The CDR3, as DNA: TGTGCCAGCAGCCCAGAATCGTGGGGCGTTAACACCGGGGAGCTGTTTTTT. The encoded protein is CASSPESWGVNTGELFF.

This sequence joins TRBV15 and TRBJ2-7; 7 bases match TRBD1. The trim removed 0 bases at V and 4 bases at J, leaving 6 bases unmatched. In germline, CDR1 is LNHNV, CDR2 YYDKDF (reference sequence). This CDR3 comprises 15 residues. The chain's CDR3 is CATSRENRGFYEQYF. DNA of the CDR3: TGTGCCACCAGCAGAGAGAACAGGGGATTTTACGAGCAGTACTTC.

V and J are TRBV28 and TRBJ1-2; 8 bases map to TRBD1. The length of the CDR3 is 13 residues. J lost 5 bases, V lost 10 bases, and 9 bases had no gene match. Per the germline V gene, CDR1 is MDHEN and CDR2 is SYDVKM. CDR3 sequence reads: CATKQQGGYGYTF. The CDR3 bases are TGTGCCACCAAGCAACAGGGGGGGTATGGCTACACCTTC.

The rearrangement uses TRBV7-2 and TRBJ1-5; the match to TRBD1 covers 11 bases. The V gene end was trimmed by 3 bases and the J gene end by 6 bases; junction bases not matched to a gene: 10. The CDR3 sequence is 17 residues long. From germline, CDR1 is SGHTA and CDR2 FQGNSA. CDR3 coding DNA: TGTGCCAGCAGCTTCCGAGGACAGGGGGCAGGGGTTCAGCCCCAGCATTTT. Translation: CASSFRGQGAGVQPQHF.